The TCR beta chain described here comes from a study of T cells in Graves' hyperthyroidism and ophthalmopathy. Using RNA transcripts as the source, TCR beta CDR3 regions were amplified. Initially, a first-round RT-PCR of the TCR CDR3 employed the HTBI primer set. TCRdb used MiXCR to reprocess the multiplex PCR reads, holding one entry per CDR3 protein. Of 280,000 or so distinct CDR3 sequences in the sample, approximately 26% are singletons; the top ten hold approximately 30%. This CDR3 spans 12 amino acids. V was clipped by 1 base and J by 9 bases, with 9 bases between them. The authors took PBMCs from 10 ml fresh peripheral blood.

The receptor was derived from a man in his forties with Graves' hyperthyroidism that later progressed to Graves' ophthalmopathy. The sequencing sample was made of blood. The rearrangement joins TRBV12-3 or TRBV12-4 to TRBJ1-1; D gene unclear. The CDR3 sequence is CASSLGRVKAFF. Written as DNA, the CDR3 is TGTGCCAGCAGTTTAGGCCGGGTGAAAGCTTTCTTT.